One sample yielded the 29 T cell receptor beta chains listed below, sequenced in a study of T cells in tuberculosis. The sample's time point: new active TB diagnosis, blood taken before or within 7 days of starting treatment. Using immunoSEQ multiplex PCR, the repertoire was profiled, and TCRdb retains in-frame clones only, with some absent. The sample holds about 34,000 clones, approximately 93% seen once. The sample consisted of PBMCs, taken at tuberculosis diagnosis. The origin of the receptors is an adult with tuberculosis.

The chain links TRBV5-4 to TRBJ2-3; 12 bases are a match to TRBD2. The CDR3 extends over 16 amino acids. Germline V lookup: CDR1 SGHNT, CDR2 YYREEE (reference sequence). Trimming took 4 bases from V and 5 from J; bases not matched to a gene: 8. CDR3 nucleotides: TGTGCCAGCAGCCCATGGACTAGCGGGGTTGGAGATACGCAGTATTTT. Translation gives CASSPWTSGVGDTQYF.

The V and J genes are TRBV19 and TRBJ1-5, with 9 positions matching TRBD1. The germline CDR1 and CDR2 sequences are LNHDA and SQIVND (reference sequence). Germline trimming cut 6 bases from V and 5 bases from J; bases unmatched to any gene: 2. CDR3 length: 13 amino acids. The CDR3 region is CASSRTGDQPQHF. The CDR3 coding sequence is TGTGCCAGTAGCCGGACAGGGGATCAGCCCCAGCATTTT.

V usage is TRBV11-2 and J usage is TRBJ2-7; D may be TRBD2 (6 bases). Germline CDR1 and CDR2: SGHAT and FQNNGV. The CDR3 runs 15 residues. V was pared by 5 bases and J by 1 base, with 15 bases between. CDR3 nucleotide sequence: TGTGCCAGCAGCCCGATCCGGGGGTCTTCCTACGAGCAGTACTTC. It yields the protein CASSPIRGSSYEQYF.

This chain connects TRBV4-1 to TRBJ2-7, with 10 bases that match TRBD1. The CDR3 has 16 amino acids. Looked up from germline, CDR1 is MGHRA and CDR2 is YSYEKL. V lost 3 bases and J lost 5; bases outside the gene matches: 10. CDR3 in amino acids: CASSQGGWDRGNEQYF. The CDR3 DNA follows: TGCGCCAGCAGCCAGGGTGGATGGGACAGGGGCAACGAGCAGTACTTC.

This clone was counted a few times. This chain uses TRBV5-1 with TRBJ1-5; D is perhaps TRBD1 (6 bases). Trimming removed 2 bases at V and 5 bases at J, with 8 bases between. The germline CDR1 and CDR2 sequences are SGHRS and YFSETQ. The CDR3 is 13 amino acids. This CDR3 is CASSLDRYQPQHF. The CDR3 region has the DNA TGCGCCAGCAGCTTAGACAGGTATCAGCCCCAGCATTTT.

V usage is TRBV19 and J usage is TRBJ1-5; a weak D match, TRBD1 (5 bases). Germline V gives CDR1 LNHDA, CDR2 SQIVND (reference sequence). CDR3 length: 13 residues. V was shortened by 4 bases and J by 3 bases, with 7 bases between the two germline ends. The CDR3 DNA is TGTGCCAGTAGTACAGGGAACAATCAGCCCCAGCATTTT. Its translation: CASSTGNNQPQHF.

This clone was detected only once. V and J are TRBV30 and TRBJ1-5; possible D gene TRBD1, 5 bases. The CDR3 spans 16 residues. The germline gives CDR1 GTSNPN, CDR2 SVGIG (reference sequence). Trimming stripped 5 bases from V and 4 bases from J, with 21 bases between. The CDR3 spells CAWGGERLPLNQPQHF. CDR3 DNA: TGTGCCTGGGGGGGGGAGAGGTTACCCTTAAATCAGCCCCAGCATTTT.

The sample holds one count of this clone. V gene TRBV9 combines with J gene TRBJ2-1, with D possibly being TRBD2 (5 bases). Germline values: CDR1 SGDLS, CDR2 YYNGEE. The CDR3 contains 17 residues. The V end was cut by 0 bases, the J end by 2 bases, with 15 bases between. CDR3 DNA: TGTGCCAGCAGCGTAGTAGTAGCGAGGCAGCCCTACAATGAGCAGTTCTTC. Its protein product is CASSVVVARQPYNEQFF.

The J gene is TRBJ2-7, the V gene TRBV11-1; TRBD2 is a possible D gene (6 bases). Germline V gene data show CDR1 as SGHAT and CDR2 as FQDESV (reference sequence). The CDR3 is 15 amino acids. With 7 bases removed from V and 1 base from J, the gap between germline ends came to 17 bases. CDR3 sequence reads: CASTPRGAESYEQYF. The CDR3 DNA follows: TGTGCCAGCACCCCGCGCGGGGCTGAGTCCTACGAGCAGTACTTC.

V usage is TRBV4-1 and J usage is TRBJ2-7, with TRBD2 identical over 14 bases. The V gene's germline CDR1 is MGHRA and CDR2 YSYEKL. The CDR3 consists of 16 residues. The trim removed 0 bases at V and 5 bases at J, leaving 3 bases unmatched. CDR3 amino acids: CASSQDRLAGGDEQYF. The CDR3 nucleotides are TGCGCCAGCAGCCAAGATCGACTAGCGGGGGGGGACGAGCAGTACTTC.

The genes are TRBV19 and TRBJ1-5; 8 bases are shared with TRBD1. The CDR3 runs 17 residues. After removal of 0 bases from V and 5 bases from J, the junction contained 9 bases not matched to a gene. Germline CDR1 and CDR2: LNHDA and SQIVND (reference sequence). Here the CDR3 DNA reads TGTGCCAGTAGTATAGATTGGGACAGGAGCGCAGATCAGCCCCAGCATTTT. This translates into CASSIDWDRSADQPQHF.

This chain connects TRBV4-2 to TRBJ2-3, with 16 bases that match TRBD2. This CDR3 contains 18 residues. J gave up 3 bases and V 3 bases, and 6 bases lay outside the gene matches. Per the germline V gene, CDR1 is LGHNA and CDR2 is YNFKEQ. The CDR3, as DNA: TGTGCCAGCAGCCAGCCCGGGACTAGCGGGGGGGTGACAGATACGCAGTATTTT. Protein product: CASSQPGTSGGVTDTQYF.

The V gene is TRBV4-1, the J gene TRBJ2-7; D is perhaps TRBD1 (6 bases). Germline CDR1 MGHRA, CDR2 YSYEKL. CDR3 size: 16 residues. Trimming removed 1 base at V and 1 base at J, with 14 bases between. CDR3 DNA: TGCGCCAGCAGCCAAGGGGCGACAGGTCTTTCCTACGAGCAGTACTTC. As protein: CASSQGATGLSYEQYF.

The chain recombines TRBV6-1 with TRBJ1-5; D is uncertain. Germline CDR1 is MNHNS and CDR2 is SASEGT. V was clipped by 3 bases and J by 0 bases, with 9 bases between them. This CDR3 has 15 amino acids. CDR3 nucleotides: TGTGCCAGCAGTGAGGGCCCTTATAGCAATCAGCCCCAGCATTTT. Translation: CASSEGPYSNQPQHF.

The chain employs TRBV6-5 and TRBJ1-1; D call uncertain. V was trimmed by 5 bases and J by 8 bases, leaving 18 bases between them. This CDR3 has 14 residues. Germline V CDR1 and CDR2: MNHEY, SVGAGI. DNA of the CDR3: TGTGCCAGCAGTCCTTCCCGGACTTGGCCCGAAGCTTTCTTT. This codes for CASSPSRTWPEAFF.

CDR3 DNA sequence: TGTGCCAGCAGGCCCCAGAACAACTATGGCTACACCTTC. It codes for CASRPQNNYGYTF. V gene TRBV6-5 combines with J gene TRBJ1-2, with unresolved D. Germline CDR1 and CDR2: MNHEY and SVGAGI. CDR3 length equals 13 residues. The V end lost 6 bases, the J end lost 2 bases, and 10 bases lay between the germline ends.

The rearrangement links TRBV5-1 to TRBJ2-2; 15 positions match TRBD2. Germline trimming cut 3 bases from V and 4 bases from J; bases unmatched to any gene: 1. Germline-derived CDR1 and CDR2 are SGHRS and YFSETQ. The CDR3 sequence is 16 residues long. The CDR3: CASSSGLAGGTGELFF. DNA of the CDR3: TGCGCCAGCAGCTCGGGACTAGCGGGGGGCACCGGGGAGCTGTTTTTT.

The rearrangement links TRBV5-1 to TRBJ2-1; TRBD2 matches at 9 bases. The CDR3 sequence is 21 residues long. In germline, CDR1 is SGHRS, CDR2 YFSETQ. J lost 8 bases, V lost 4 bases, and 28 bases had no gene match. The CDR3 reads CASSRGSGTSRSGGELYEQFF. The DNA for the CDR3 is TGCGCCAGCAGCCGAGGCTCCGGGACTAGCCGATCGGGAGGGGAATTGTATGAGCAGTTCTTC.

The V call is TRBV28, the J call TRBJ1-4; no firm D call. Trimming stripped 6 bases from V and 5 bases from J, with 4 bases between. This CDR3 is built from 11 residues. The germline CDR1 and CDR2 sequences are MDHEN and SYDVKM. The CDR3 region has the DNA TGTGCCAGCAGCCAGAATGAAAAACTGTTTTTT. Amino acid sequence: CASSQNEKLFF.

V usage is TRBV9 and J usage is TRBJ1-2; 7 bases match TRBD1. Unmatched junction bases numbered 6, after V lost 3 bases and J lost 1 base. This CDR3 is built from 15 residues. Germline V gene lookup returns CDR1 SGDLS and CDR2 YYNGEE. Here the CDR3 reads CASSARTGDNYGYTF. The CDR3, as DNA: TGTGCCAGCAGCGCGAGGACAGGCGATAACTATGGCTACACCTTC.

The chain couples TRBV5-1 to TRBJ2-5; 10 nucleotides align to TRBD2. The junction had 3 bases not matched to a gene; V was cut back by 2 bases and J by 2 bases. The CDR3 totals 15 residues. The germline V gene encodes CDR1 SGHRS and CDR2 YFSETQ. CDR3 protein: CASSFLAGEQETQYF. Here the CDR3 DNA reads TGCGCCAGCAGCTTTCTAGCGGGGGAACAAGAGACCCAGTACTTC.

The chain employs TRBV11-2 and TRBJ2-5; 7 nucleotides line up with TRBD1. CDR1 is SGHAT and CDR2 is FQNNGV in the germline V gene. With 5 bases clipped from V and 0 bases from J, the junction kept 6 bases outside the gene matches. This CDR3 has 15 residues. CDR3 bases: TGTGCCAGCAGCGCCATGGGACAGTACCAAGAGACCCAGTACTTC. This gives the protein CASSAMGQYQETQYF. The full variable domain, in which reference TRBV11-2 and TRBJ2-5 provide the parts outside the CDR3, is EAGVAQSPRYKIIEKRQSVAFWCNPISGHATLYWYQQILGQGPKLLIQFQNNGVVDDSQLPKDRFSAERLKGVDSTLKIQPAKLEDSAVYLCASSAMGQYQETQYFGPGTRLLVL.

This clone has a single count. J is TRBJ2-7 and V is TRBV27; 8 positions agree with TRBD1. The CDR3 runs to 14 residues. Trimming removed 5 bases from V and 5 bases from J; junction bases left unmatched: 8. Germline CDR1 MNHEY, CDR2 SMNVEV (reference sequence). DNA for the CDR3: TGTGCCAGCAGTCACCGGGACAGGCTCCACGAGCAGTACTTC. This sequence encodes CASSHRDRLHEQYF.

The V and J genes are TRBV9 and TRBJ1-4; a possible D gene is TRBD1 (5 bases). Germline V gene lookup returns CDR1 SGDLS and CDR2 YYNGEE. There are 14 residues in the CDR3. The V end lost 2 bases, the J end lost 2 bases, and 7 bases lay between the germline ends. The CDR3 reads CASSVGGTNEKLFF. The CDR3 nucleotides read TGTGCCAGCAGCGTGGGGGGGACTAATGAAAAACTGTTTTTT. The variable domain in full, with the rest retrieved from reference TRBV9 and TRBJ1-4, is DSGVTQTPKHLITATGQRVTLRCSPRSGDLSVYWYQQSLDQGLQFLIQYYNGEERAKGNILERFSAQQFPDLHSELNLSSLELGDSALYFCASSVGGTNEKLFFGSGTQLSVL.

This chain links TRBV28 with TRBJ1-2; a weak D match, TRBD1 (5 bases). The V and J ends lost 5 bases and 2 bases respectively, with 15 bases between them. This CDR3 contains 15 residues. Germline V CDR1 and CDR2: MDHEN, SYDVKM. CDR3 protein: CASSPPNGGNYGYTF. The CDR3 nucleotides read TGTGCCAGCAGTCCCCCCAACGGGGGGAACTATGGCTACACCTTC.

The genes are TRBV19 and TRBJ1-2, with 7 bases matching TRBD1. Germline loops: CDR1 LNHDA, CDR2 SQIVND (reference sequence). With 1 base clipped from V and 6 bases from J, the junction kept 8 bases outside the gene matches. The CDR3 has 15 residues. CDR3 protein: CASSIARQGDNGYTF. The CDR3, as DNA: TGTGCCAGTAGTATAGCCCGCCAGGGGGACAATGGCTACACCTTC. Complete variable domain (other parts from reference TRBV19 and TRBJ1-2): DGGITQSPKYLFRKEGQNVTLSCEQNLNHDAMYWYRQDPGQGLRLIYYSQIVNDFQKGDIAEGYSVSREKKESFPLTVTSAQKNPTAFYLCASSIARQGDNGYTFGSGTRLTVV.

This clone has just one count. The chain joins TRBV5-1 to TRBJ2-7, with 7 bases fitting TRBD1. V dropped 5 bases and J dropped 0; count of bases not matched to a gene: 11. The CDR3 has 16 residues. CDR1 and CDR2 from the germline V gene are SGHRS and YFSETQ. The DNA of the CDR3 is TGCGCCAGCAGTCAGTCCCGGGACAGCAGCTCCTACGAGCAGTACTTC. Its protein product is CASSQSRDSSSYEQYF.

The chain employs TRBV5-1 and TRBJ2-7; 11 nucleotides line up with TRBD2. The CDR3 loop spans 14 amino acids. Germline CDR1 and CDR2: SGHRS and YFSETQ. V lost 0 bases to trimming and J lost 5 bases; unmatched junction nucleotides: 1. CDR3 coding DNA: TGCGCCAGCAGCTTGGAGACTAGCGGGGACGAGCAGTACTTC. This codes for CASSLETSGDEQYF.

For the CDR3, the DNA is TGCGCCAGCAGCTTGGTAGCGGACCAAGAGACCCAGTACTTC. It codes for CASSLVADQETQYF. The chain carries TRBV5-1 and TRBJ2-5; a weak D match, TRBD2 (6 bases). The CDR3 consists of 14 residues. Germline loops: CDR1 SGHRS, CDR2 YFSETQ. Trimming shortened V by 0 bases and J by 0 bases, and 6 bases separated the two germline ends.